A selection of T cell receptor beta chains follows, all from one sample in a study of low-dose radiotherapy and immunotherapy resistance in tumors. TCRdb re-called the reads through MiXCR, storing one row per CDR3 protein. The sample shows more than 85,000 distinct CDR3 sequences, 9.4% of them seen only once. The material sequenced was PBMCs, taken before treatment. The receptors originated from a male donor with prostate cancer. Each CDR3 is given with its conserved first and last residue. The order of the fields is D gene, V gene, J gene, CDR3 protein. The D gene is left open where the match is weak.

NA,TRBV2,TRBJ2-2,CAISAGRGIDTGELFF
TRBD2,TRBV28,TRBJ2-1,CASTSGLKRDSLYEQFF
NA,TRBV4-2,TRBJ2-7,CASSQESSPNYEQYF
NA,TRBV5-1,TRBJ2-7,CASSLSEGQNSYEQYF
NA,TRBV18,TRBJ1-5,CASSANSNQPQHF
NA,TRBV7-2,TRBJ2-3,CASSLAGPTDTQYF
TRBD1,TRBV28,TRBJ2-7,CASRPQGTGDYEQYF
NA,TRBV4-2,TRBJ1-2,CASSQDPHSNYGYTF
NA,TRBV20-1,TRBJ2-3,CSANRANTDTQYF
NA,TRBV6-1,TRBJ1-2,CASSEGGGYGYTF
TRBD2,TRBV20-1,TRBJ2-4,CSARDRRGGGDIQYF
NA,TRBV9,TRBJ2-1,CASSVGGGRGYNEQFF
TRBD1,TRBV19,TRBJ1-5,CASNEQGARNQPQHF
NA,TRBV13,TRBJ2-1,CASTNQTSMYLCASNLRLSEQFF
TRBD1,TRBV20-1,TRBJ2-5,CSANPGTGNQETQYF
NA,TRBV5-1,TRBJ2-5,CASSLAGGVMETQYF
NA,TRBV13,TRBJ2-1,CATAPRAPSYNEQFF
NA,TRBV11-1,TRBJ2-1,CASSSGLISSYNEQFF
NA,TRBV5-1,TRBJ1-1,CASRDGGAGNTEAFF
NA,TRBV9,TRBJ2-1,CASSQGLAEYNEQFF
NA,TRBV29-1,TRBJ2-7,CSVEGHSYEQYF
TRBD1,TRBV27,TRBJ1-2,CASRPGQGAYGYTF
TRBD2,TRBV29-1,TRBJ2-1,CSTKTSGSSNEQFF
NA,TRBV12-3/TRBV12-4,TRBJ2-1,CASSGGTSGKGYNEQFF
TRBD1,TRBV28,TRBJ2-3,CASSLRGLGTDTQYF
TRBD1,TRBV7-2,TRBJ2-7,CASSAGQGNLYF
TRBD1,TRBV12-3/TRBV12-4,TRBJ2-1,CASSLTQGALDEQFF
TRBD1,TRBV2,TRBJ2-5,CASSDRTGGRETQYF
NA,TRBV2,TRBJ2-2,CASSLKYTGELFF
TRBD2,TRBV4-1,TRBJ2-3,CASSQRLAGSTDTQYF
NA,TRBV5-1,TRBJ1-1,CASSLSSSMMNTEAFF
NA,TRBV29-1,TRBJ2-1,CSVEGQAIGSYNEQFF
NA,TRBV20-1,TRBJ1-5,CSADRAPYQPQHF
NA,TRBV21-1,TRBJ2-5,CASRSKSPKRGCETQYF
NA,TRBV27,TRBJ1-2,CASSSNAGADGYTF
TRBD1,TRBV5-6,TRBJ2-2,CASSLRDRGYTGELFF
NA,TRBV5-1,TRBJ1-1,CASRVQDMNTEAFF
NA,TRBV28,TRBJ2-1,CASSITSGVGEQFF
NA,TRBV7-4,TRBJ2-1,CASSLGIDKVDHNEQFF
TRBD1,TRBV9,TRBJ2-1,CASSVVAGGAYNEQFF
TRBD2,TRBV27,TRBJ2-1,CASSLWGGAGPAEQFF
TRBD2,TRBV7-2,TRBJ2-5,CASSPTVAGGVETQYF
NA,TRBV5-1,TRBJ2-7,CASSLESAWAGPYEQYF
TRBD2,TRBV18,TRBJ2-3,CASSPRRGIAGGTDTQYF
NA,TRBV12-5,TRBJ1-5,CASGHPRGQGNYIDGNQPQHF
TRBD1,TRBV2,TRBJ2-1,CASSENRDRGYF
NA,TRBV7-9,TRBJ2-1,CASSPLAPPYNEQFF
TRBD1,TRBV19,TRBJ2-7,CASSIGQGVYEQYF
TRBD2,TRBV29-1,TRBJ2-3,CSGQTSGRSDTQYF
NA,TRBV28,TRBJ1-6,CASSFPGVRPPLHF
NA,TRBV3-1,TRBJ2-5,CASSPSPDRTQYF
TRBD1,TRBV28,TRBJ1-4,CASSTQGALFATNEKLFF
TRBD1,TRBV28,TRBJ1-1,CASSFRTGGMNTEAFF